The source of this TCR beta chain is a study of blood T cell repertoires in COVID-19 (dated by TCRdb to 2018 to 2021). In terms of the full investigation: The collaborator samples originated in the United States, Italy and Spain and spanned the acute and convalescent phases of COVID-19. The prospective study material was composed of cDNA or gDNA derived from T cells, B-cell-depleted T cells, or PBMCs. Deeply sampled blood TCRbeta repertoires from subjects exposed to, actively infected with, or recovered from COVID-19 were included in the dataset. The repertoires were made available in a free public database intended to serve as a resource for research on the immune response to SARS-CoV-2. The samples were drawn from two sources: the first 160 participants of the ongoing ImmuneRACE study, and 1,254 subjects contributed by 6 global collaborators. Sample metadata almost always included a de-identified subject ID, COVID-19 status, age in years and sex. Where available, HLA class I and class II types were obtained from metadata supplied by the sample provider rather than from assay-based typing. Study-wide conclusions, independent of this receptor: The amount of clinical and demographic metadata varied by source and participant and was provided uncurated.

TCRbeta CDR3 regions were amplified from genomic DNA by means of the immunoSEQ Assay, a bias-controlled multiplex PCR. In the paper's pipeline: Nucleated cell counts per sample were estimated from amplification of reference gene primers within the assay. Sequence reads were collapsed and filtered to measure the absolute abundance of every unique TCRbeta CDR3 rearrangement. For each sample, productive Simpson clonality was calculated as the square root of Simpson's diversity index across productive rearrangements. TCRdb provides this immuneACCESS table in a form limited to in-frame rearrangements. Some clones are lacking; in checked studies, under half of them reflect an unresolved V gene, and why the rest are absent is not known. From that table come the V and J calls and clone size; the DNA was used to work out D and trimming. This sample comprises 250,000 or so clones, 80% to 90% of them detected only once. The ten top clones hold around 3.5% of the sample.

Participants in the prospective study were aged 18 to 89 years, lived in about two dozen United States geographic areas, and enrolled through a virtual design. In the prospective study, cohorts were assigned on the basis of participant-reported clinical history obtained from a screening survey and a study questionnaire. Exposed participants were defined as having been in contact with someone with a PCR-confirmed or clinician-diagnosed COVID-19 case within 2 weeks of study entry. Mobile phlebotomists in the prospective study collected whole blood, serum and a nasopharyngeal or oropharyngeal swab from every participant. Participants in the prospective study had the option to provide additional blood draws and questionnaires over an approximately 2-month period. Prospective study blood samples were shipped either frozen or at room temperature before DNA extraction. The CDR3 sequence holds 18 residues, the cysteine and phenylalanine included. The read is trimmed to its CDR3 DNA, 54 bases read in frame from base 1. At the junction V is shortened by 0 bases and J by 0 bases, with 15 bases in between. According to the germline V gene, CDR1 reads KGHSH and CDR2 reads LQKENI.

Points on this clone: It has no known antigen specificity. The sample holds no much larger clone one base away, and base qualities are not on file.

This clonotype was sampled from a middle-aged woman who had been exposed to COVID-19. The sequence joins TRBV18 to TRBJ1-5, with TRBD1 as a weak D call on 6 bases. Material: PBMCs or T cells enriched from blood (not recorded which). This receptor has the CDR3 CASSPPGAGVYSNQPQHF. The DNA is as follows: TGTGCCAGCTCACCACCGGGGGCAGGCGTGTATAGCAATCAGCCCCAGCATTTT.